This entry features one TCR beta chain sequence. Its antigen remains unidentified. This entry comes from a study of T-cell reconstitution after alpha-beta-depleted transplantation in children. Study results and limitations: TCRbeta diversity was high at day 60 in some patients (a result of surviving recipient T cells and thymic progenitors). At one year after transplant, newly produced T cells mostly accounted for T-cell counts and diversity.

The TCRbeta library was prepared with unique molecular identifiers. TCRdb re-called the PCR reads through MiXCR, storing one row per CDR3 protein. The repertoire holds roughly 420,000 distinct CDR3 sequences, with around 16% as singletons. This CDR3 has 16 residues. Germline values: CDR1 LGHDT, CDR2 YNNKEL (reference sequence). With 1 base removed from V and 0 bases from J, the gap between germline ends came to 10 bases. V usage is TRBV3-1 and J usage is TRBJ2-1; D gene uncertain. This sequence originates from a boy under three years old who had a stem cell transplant for Wiskott-Aldrich syndrome, so the T cells may come from the graft donor. This material consisted of PBMCs, mostly from graft donor cells, taken 360 days after TCRalphabeta/CD19-depleted stem cell transplant. In DNA form, the CDR3 reads TGTGCCAGCAGCCAAGCCGGACCCCTCTCCTACAATGAGCAGTTCTTC. Translating gives CASSQAGPLSYNEQFF.